These 10 T cell receptor beta chains came from one sample sequenced in a study of control samples from healthy donors and cancer patients. Only in-frame clones appear in the TCRdb table, and some are missing; sequencing was by immunoSEQ multiplex PCR. The data hold 95,000 to 120,000 clones, with around four fifths observed a single time. Sequenced sample: blood. Receptors were obtained from a man younger than 30 in good health.

This clone is a singleton in its sample. CDR3 amino acids: CASSLAKQGFSPLHF. The CDR3 DNA follows: TGTGCCAGCAGCTTGGCGAAACAGGGATTTTCACCCCTCCACTTT. The chain uses TRBV5-6 and TRBJ1-6; D might be TRBD1 (6 bases). Germline CDR1 SGHDT, CDR2 YYEEEE. Trimming left V 0 bases short and J 9 bases short, with 13 bases between. This CDR3 spans 15 amino acids.

The V gene is TRBV5-6, the J gene TRBJ1-2; D is ambiguous. Trimming stripped 0 bases from V and 8 bases from J, with 17 bases between. The CDR3 is made up of 15 amino acids. Germline-derived CDR1 and CDR2 are SGHDT and YYEEEE. The CDR3 DNA is TGTGCCAGCAGCTTGGGTTCCGCCCCGACGCAGGGCTACACCTTC. Protein product: CASSLGSAPTQGYTF.

V is TRBV7-9 and J is TRBJ1-2; 9 bases line up with TRBD1. This CDR3 contains 15 residues. V shed 4 bases and J 6 bases; nucleotides not matched to a gene: 9. CDR1 and CDR2 (germline): SEHNR, FQNEAQ (reference sequence). CDR3 DNA sequence: TGTGCCAGCAGCTCCGGGACAGGGTTCGCGGATGGCTACACCTTC. It translates to CASSSGTGFADGYTF.

This clone was seen only a few times. This chain joins TRBV9 and TRBJ2-7; D gene ambiguous. This CDR3 is built from 15 residues. The ends were cut back, 0 bases at V and 0 bases at J, with 10 bases in the middle. In germline, CDR1 is SGDLS, CDR2 YYNGEE. This CDR3 is CASSVGDGYSYEQYF. The DNA for the CDR3 is TGTGCCAGCAGCGTAGGGGATGGCTACTCCTACGAGCAGTACTTC.

This clone was seen a single time. The chain is built from TRBV5-8 and TRBJ2-6, with 7 bases aligning to TRBD1. The length of the CDR3 is 15 residues. V lost 4 bases and J lost 1; bases outside the gene matches: 2. Germline CDR1 SGHTS, CDR2 YDEGEE. CDR3 sequence (DNA): TGTGCCAGCAGCCGGGGACAGTCTGGGGCCAACGTCCTGACTTTC. Residues: CASSRGQSGANVLTF.

The chain combines TRBV6-5 with TRBJ2-5, with 8 bases aligning to TRBD1. V shed 0 bases, J shed 5 bases, and the junction held 8 bases outside the gene matches. This CDR3 comprises 16 residues. Germline V gene data show CDR1 as MNHEY and CDR2 as SVGAGI. The CDR3 DNA reads TGTGCCAGCAGTTACTCCTGGGACAGGCCGGCGGAGACCCAGTACTTC. Protein sequence: CASSYSWDRPAETQYF.

This clone was detected once. The V call is TRBV20-1, the J call TRBJ2-1; D remains ambiguous. Germline V gene lookup returns CDR1 DFQATT and CDR2 SNEGSKA (reference sequence). V lost 7 bases and J 0 bases, leaving 4 bases between the germline ends. The CDR3 is made up of 11 amino acids. The CDR3 sequence: CSVGSYNEQFF. Written as DNA, the CDR3 is TGCAGTGTAGGCTCCTACAATGAGCAGTTCTTC.

CDR3 sequence: CASSLDRSGTEAFF. DNA of the CDR3: TGCGCCAGCAGCTTGGACAGGTCTGGGACTGAAGCTTTCTTT. The chain links TRBV5-1 to TRBJ1-1; D is perhaps TRBD1 (5 bases). CDR1 is SGHRS and CDR2 is YFSETQ in the germline V gene. V was trimmed by 0 bases and J by 5 bases, leaving 11 bases between them. The CDR3 loop spans 14 amino acids.

This clone occurred once. The rearrangement joins TRBV10-1 to TRBJ2-3; a possible D gene is TRBD2 (6 bases). Germline CDR1 WNHNN, CDR2 SYGVQD (reference sequence). The ends were cut back, 6 bases at V and 4 bases at J, with 26 bases in the middle. This CDR3 has 18 residues. The CDR3 spells CASRRDLVGEVSADTQYF. CDR3 bases: TGCGCCAGCAGGAGGGATTTGGTGGGGGAGGTGAGCGCAGATACGCAGTATTTT.

The chain carries TRBV7-9 and TRBJ2-2; 8 bases map to TRBD2. After removal of 5 bases from V and 2 bases from J, the junction contained 13 bases not matched to a gene. The germline V gene encodes CDR1 SEHNR and CDR2 FQNEAQ (reference sequence). The CDR3 loop spans 18 amino acids. The CDR3 region has the DNA TGTGCCAGCAGCCCCCCCTTTGGTAGCGGGATTAACACCGGGGAGCTGTTTTTT. Its protein product is CASSPPFGSGINTGELFF.